These 27 T cell receptor beta chains were all obtained from the same sample, sequenced in a study of T cell responses to AZD1222 COVID-19 vaccine. TCRdb's copy holds only in-frame clones and misses some; the assay was immunoSEQ multiplex PCR. Of 95,000 to 110,000 clones in the sample, roughly 90% were seen once. This material consisted of peripheral blood, taken on day 0 of AZD1222 vaccination. Receptors originate from an adult in good health.

The V and J genes are TRBV19 and TRBJ1-4; TRBD1 aligns across 8 bases. The CDR3 is 15 residues long. CDR1 is LNHDA and CDR2 is SQIVND in the germline V gene (reference sequence). V lost 1 base to trimming and J lost 8 bases; unmatched junction nucleotides: 6. The CDR3 here is CASSIGNRGREKLFF. The CDR3 bases are TGTGCCAGTAGTATAGGAAACAGGGGGAGAGAAAAACTGTTTTTT. Complete variable domain (other parts from reference TRBV19 and TRBJ1-4): DGGITQSPKYLFRKEGQNVTLSCEQNLNHDAMYWYRQDPGQGLRLIYYSQIVNDFQKGDIAEGYSVSREKKESFPLTVTSAQKNPTAFYLCASSIGNRGREKLFFGSGTQLSVL.

The V call is TRBV7-3, the J call TRBJ2-7; no clear D gene. Trimming stripped 3 bases from V and 5 bases from J, with 11 bases between. This CDR3 is 13 amino acids long. Germline lookup yields CDR1 SGHTA and CDR2 FQGTGA. The CDR3 loop is CASSFYGGNEQYF. The CDR3 DNA sequence: TGTGCCAGCAGCTTTTACGGTGGGAACGAGCAGTACTTC. Full variable domain (rest looked up from reference TRBV7-3 and TRBJ2-7): GAGVSQTPSNKVTEKGKYVELRCDPISGHTALYWYRQSLGQGPEFLIYFQGTGAADDSGLPNDRFFAVRPEGSVSTLKIQRTERGDSAVYLCASSFYGGNEQYFGPGTRLTVT.

The V call is TRBV2, the J call TRBJ2-2, with 8 bases identical to TRBD1. Germline lookup yields CDR1 SNHLY and CDR2 FYNNEI. This CDR3 spans 15 amino acids. V lost 5 bases and J lost 0; bases outside the gene matches: 2. The CDR3 spells CASSWDRPNTGELFF. The CDR3 DNA reads as TGTGCCAGCAGTTGGGACAGGCCGAACACCGGGGAGCTGTTTTTT.

V usage is TRBV28 and J usage is TRBJ1-6; a possible D gene is TRBD1 (5 bases). Germline V lookup: CDR1 MDHEN, CDR2 SYDVKM. This CDR3 has 15 amino acids. V was clipped by 7 bases and J by 9 bases, with 19 bases between them. The CDR3 spells CASNNRGRGGSPLHF. The CDR3 nucleotides read TGTGCCAGCAACAACCGGGGCCGAGGTGGTTCACCCCTCCACTTT.

This chain connects TRBV10-1 to TRBJ2-1; 13 bases fit TRBD2. V gave up 6 bases and J gave up 7 bases; unmatched junction bases: 6. This CDR3 region has 15 residues. Germline CDR1 reads WNHNN; CDR2 reads SYGVQD (reference sequence). CDR3 loop: CASSRLAGGWNEQFF. The CDR3 DNA is TGCGCCAGCAGCAGACTAGCGGGAGGATGGAATGAGCAGTTCTTC.

This clone was seen ten or more times. The chain links TRBV3-1 (or the pseudogene TRBV3-2) to TRBJ1-3, with 10 bases fitting TRBD1. J gave up 2 bases and V 4 bases, and 2 bases lay outside the gene matches. CDR3 size: 15 residues. The germline V gene has CDR1 LGHDT and CDR2 YNNKEL (reference sequence). Written as DNA, the CDR3 is TGTGCCAGCAGCCCGGACAGGGGGACTGGAAACACCATATATTTT. Its protein is CASSPDRGTGNTIYF.

This clone has only a few counts. The chain couples TRBV4-3 to TRBJ1-6, with D maybe TRBD1 (5 bases). Trimming left V 1 base short and J 5 bases short, with 9 bases between. CDR1 is LGHNA, CDR2 YSLEER, per germline. The CDR3 has 15 residues. The CDR3 is CASSQGAGNNSPLHF. The CDR3 DNA reads as TGCGCCAGCAGCCAAGGGGCAGGGAATAATTCACCCCTCCACTTT.

This rearrangement joins TRBV27 to TRBJ2-1, with 9 bases matching TRBD1. Looked up from germline, CDR1 is MNHEY and CDR2 is SMNVEV (reference sequence). There are 14 residues in the CDR3. J was trimmed by 2 bases and V by 5 bases; bases with no gene match: 1. Written as DNA, the CDR3 is TGTGCCAGCAGTGACAGGGGGACCTACAATGAGCAGTTCTTC. Its translation is CASSDRGTYNEQFF.

The CDR3 reads CASSPTGNRQPQHF. In DNA, the CDR3 is TGTGCCAGCAGCCCCACAGGGAATCGTCAGCCCCAGCATTTT. The chain employs TRBV5-5 and TRBJ1-5; a possible D gene is TRBD1 (6 bases). CDR3 size: 14 residues. Looked up from germline, CDR1 is SGHKS and CDR2 is YYEKEE (reference sequence). Trimming took 4 bases from V and 6 from J, leaving 14 bases between them.

V gene TRBV2 combines with J gene TRBJ1-6; D unresolved. The CDR3 totals 13 residues. Trimming removed 1 base at V and 9 bases at J, with 7 bases between. Germline values: CDR1 SNHLY, CDR2 FYNNEI. CDR3 in amino acids: CASSEEALSPLHF. The CDR3 DNA reads TGTGCCAGCAGTGAAGAAGCTCTTTCACCCCTCCACTTT.

This chain links TRBV18 with TRBJ1-1, with 8 bases matching TRBD1. The V and J ends lost 3 bases and 3 bases, in that order; junction bases with no gene match: 0. The CDR3 runs to 13 residues. CDR1 is KGHSH and CDR2 is LQKENI in the germline V gene. The CDR3, as DNA: TGTGCCAGCTCACCGACAGGGGACACTGAAGCTTTCTTT. This encodes CASSPTGDTEAFF. Full variable domain (rest looked up from reference TRBV18 and TRBJ1-1): NAGVMQNPRHLVRRRGQEARLRCSPMKGHSHVYWYRQLPEEGLKFMVYLQKENIIDESGMPKERFSAEFPKEGPSILRIQQVVRGDSAAYFCASSPTGDTEAFFGQGTRLTVV.

This chain connects TRBV7-2 to TRBJ2-2, with D maybe TRBD1 (5 bases). V was cut by 1 base and J by 7 bases, with 13 bases left in between. CDR3 length equals 15 residues. Germline V gives CDR1 SGHTA, CDR2 FQGNSA. The CDR3 DNA is TGTGCCAGCAGCTTAGACCCCGGCCAGGGCGGGGAGCTGTTTTTT. This codes for CASSLDPGQGGELFF. Based on the CDR3 plus reference TRBV7-2 and TRBJ2-2, the full variable domain is GAGVSQSPSNKVTEKGKDVELRCDPISGHTALYWYRQSLGQGLEFLIYFQGNSAPDKSGLPSDRFSAERTGGSVSTLTIQRTQQEDSAVYLCASSLDPGQGGELFFGEGSRLTVL.

The chain has TRBV12-3 or TRBV12-4 and TRBJ1-2; a possible D gene is TRBD1 (6 bases). The CDR3 length is 13 residues. Trimming shortened V by 6 bases and J by 4 bases, and 12 bases separated the two germline ends. The CDR3, as DNA: TGTGCCAGCAGCCGACAGGCACCCTATGGCTACACCTTC. Its protein product is CASSRQAPYGYTF.

The gene calls are TRBV10-1 and TRBJ1-2; D is undetermined. Germline V gene data show CDR1 as WNHNN and CDR2 as SYGVQD (reference sequence). V was clipped by 4 bases and J by 8 bases, with 11 bases between them. The CDR3 runs to 12 residues. This CDR3 is CASSVIWVGYTF. CDR3 coding DNA: TGCGCCAGCAGTGTGATTTGGGTCGGCTACACCTTC.

The genes are TRBV5-1 and TRBJ1-6; 8 bases fit TRBD1. The trim removed 4 bases at V and 5 bases at J, leaving 8 bases unmatched. Germline values: CDR1 SGHRS, CDR2 YFSETQ. The CDR3 has 16 amino acids. The CDR3 DNA reads as TGCGCCAGCAGCACCGGAGGGACAGGCCATAATTCACCCCTCCACTTT. Protein sequence: CASSTGGTGHNSPLHF.

The chain combines TRBV7-2 with TRBJ1-6; D is ambiguous. Germline V gene data show CDR1 as SGHTA and CDR2 as FQGNSA. Trimming stripped 5 bases from V and 6 bases from J, with 11 bases between. CDR3 length equals 14 residues. The CDR3: CASSPRRINSPLHF. In nucleotides, the CDR3 is TGTGCCAGCAGCCCTCGTCGAATTAATTCACCCCTCCACTTT.

The CDR3 DNA reads TGTGCCTGGAGTGTTGGGACAGACTACGAGCAGTACTTC. Its protein is CAWSVGTDYEQYF. V gene TRBV30 combines with J gene TRBJ2-7, with 7 bases aligning to TRBD1. J gave up 3 bases and V 0 bases, and 2 bases lay outside the gene matches. Germline loops: CDR1 GTSNPN, CDR2 SVGIG (reference sequence). The CDR3 loop spans 13 amino acids.

V is TRBV4-1 and J is TRBJ1-5; a possible D gene is TRBD1 (5 bases). Between the trimmed V and J ends, which lost 0 bases and 9 bases, there was a span of 21 bases. Germline values: CDR1 MGHRA, CDR2 YSYEKL. The CDR3 consists of 17 residues. The CDR3 region is CASSQDKPGEVERPQHF. CDR3 bases: TGCGCCAGCAGCCAAGATAAGCCGGGGGAAGTTGAGCGGCCCCAGCATTTT.

V is TRBV2 and J is TRBJ2-2; the D gene is possibly TRBD2 (7 bases). CDR1 is SNHLY and CDR2 is FYNNEI in the germline V gene. V was cut by 4 bases and J by 0 bases, with 9 bases left in between. This CDR3 is 15 amino acids long. In nucleotides, the CDR3 is TGTGCCAGCAGTGTGGGGGGGCCGAACACCGGGGAGCTGTTTTTT. This codes for CASSVGGPNTGELFF.

The chain combines TRBV7-9 with TRBJ2-3; 7 bases are a match to TRBD2. V lost 5 bases and J lost 8; bases outside the gene matches: 4. The V gene's germline CDR1 is SEHNR and CDR2 FQNEAQ (reference sequence). The CDR3 extends over 12 amino acids. This CDR3 is CASSPSGGTQYF. As DNA, the CDR3 is TGTGCCAGCAGCCCTTCGGGGGGTACGCAGTATTTT.

This clone was seen a single time. V gene TRBV10-1 combines with J gene TRBJ1-2; perhaps TRBD1 as D (6 bases). The CDR3 sequence is 12 residues long. Germline CDR1 and CDR2: WNHNN and SYGVQD (reference sequence). The V and J ends lost 6 bases and 7 bases respectively, with 12 bases between them. The CDR3 nucleotides are TGCGCCAGCAGCCGACAGACAGGTGGCTACACCTTC. Protein: CASSRQTGGYTF.

This clone was detected once. The rearrangement joins TRBV5-4 to TRBJ1-5, with 7 bases lining up with TRBD1. The V gene's germline CDR1 is SGHNT and CDR2 YYREEE (reference sequence). The CDR3 contains 13 residues. The V and J ends lost 5 bases and 7 bases, in that order; junction bases with no gene match: 6. The CDR3 protein is CASRNRGGQPQHF. Written as DNA, the CDR3 is TGTGCCAGCAGAAACAGGGGAGGGCAGCCCCAGCATTTT.

The V and J genes are TRBV11-3 and TRBJ1-2; possibly TRBD1 for D (5 bases). CDR1 and CDR2 from the germline V gene are SGHNT and YENEEA. This CDR3 has 15 amino acids. Deletions cut 3 bases from V and 5 bases from J, with 16 bases between. CDR3 in amino acids: CASSFGDSGLYGYTF. DNA of the CDR3: TGTGCCAGCAGCTTTGGGGACTCGGGTTTATATGGCTACACCTTC.

The rearrangement links TRBV9 to TRBJ2-7; 9 bases fit TRBD2. Trimming at V came to 2 bases and at J to 2 bases, leaving 5 bases not matched to a gene. CDR1 SGDLS and CDR2 YYNGEE come from the germline V gene. This CDR3 has 15 residues. CDR3 sequence (DNA): TGTGCCAGCAGCGTCCAAGCGGGAGGCACCTACGAGCAGTACTTC. Translating it yields CASSVQAGGTYEQYF.

This sequence joins TRBV30 and TRBJ1-4, with 8 bases lining up with TRBD1. The V segment lost 7 bases and the J segment 6 bases; nucleotides outside the gene matches: 7. CDR1 and CDR2 (germline): GTSNPN, SVGIG (reference sequence). The CDR3 contains 13 residues. The DNA for the CDR3 is TGTGCCTTTCAGGGGGCTCTCGATGAAAAACTGTTTTTT. It codes for CAFQGALDEKLFF.

The chain is built from TRBV4-2 and TRBJ2-1; D ambiguous. The CDR3 runs to 14 residues. Trimming pared 3 bases from V and 6 bases from J, leaving 12 bases between. Germline V lookup: CDR1 LGHNA, CDR2 YNFKEQ. CDR3 region: CASSHSQASNEQFF. For the CDR3, the DNA is TGTGCCAGCAGCCATTCCCAGGCCAGCAATGAGCAGTTCTTC.

J is TRBJ2-7 and V is TRBV5-1; TRBD2 agrees at 10 bases. The V gene's germline CDR1 is SGHRS and CDR2 YFSETQ. The trim removed 2 bases at V and 5 bases at J, leaving 7 bases unmatched. This CDR3 is built from 15 residues. The CDR3 spells CASSLVLAGEDEQYF. CDR3 DNA sequence: TGCGCCAGCAGCTTAGTCCTAGCGGGAGAGGACGAGCAGTACTTC.